This T cell receptor beta chain was recovered during a study of blood T cell repertoires in COVID-19. In the study overall: Both acute and convalescent COVID-19 samples were obtained from the United States, Italy and Spain. Nucleic acid was either cDNA or gDNA, and it came from T cells, B-cell-depleted T cells, or PBMCs.

Germline V gives CDR1 SGHRS, CDR2 YFSETQ. The CDR3 is 13 residues long. V lost 4 bases to trimming and J lost 7 bases, with 12 bases between them. Source study methods: Estimation of nucleated cell counts was performed using reference gene primer amplification. Clones were sequenced by immunoSEQ multiplex PCR, and TCRdb holds only the in-frame ones, with some missing. V and J calls and clone size are given by that table; D and trimming were obtained from the DNA. The sample has approximately 58,000 clones; 75% to 95% are singletons. This clone was recorded once. This receptor was identified in a woman of 80 years or more with active COVID-19. The gene calls are TRBV5-1 and TRBJ2-1; D may be TRBD2 (5 bases). The sequencing sample was made of peripheral blood. CDR3: CASSAGLQNEQFF. CDR3 bases: TGCGCCAGCAGCGCGGGCTTACAAAATGAGCAGTTCTTC.